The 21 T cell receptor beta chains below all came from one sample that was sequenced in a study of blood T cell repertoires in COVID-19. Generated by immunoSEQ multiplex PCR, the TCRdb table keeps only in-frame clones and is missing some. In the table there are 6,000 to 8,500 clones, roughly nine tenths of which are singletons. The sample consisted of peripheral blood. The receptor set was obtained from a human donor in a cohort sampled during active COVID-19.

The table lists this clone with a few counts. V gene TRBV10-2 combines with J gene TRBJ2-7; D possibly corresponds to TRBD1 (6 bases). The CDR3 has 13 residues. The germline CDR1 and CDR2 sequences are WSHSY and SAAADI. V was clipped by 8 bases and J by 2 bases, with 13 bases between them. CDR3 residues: CASSQGSPYEQYF. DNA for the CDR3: TGCGCCAGCTCACAGGGTAGCCCCTACGAGCAGTACTTC.

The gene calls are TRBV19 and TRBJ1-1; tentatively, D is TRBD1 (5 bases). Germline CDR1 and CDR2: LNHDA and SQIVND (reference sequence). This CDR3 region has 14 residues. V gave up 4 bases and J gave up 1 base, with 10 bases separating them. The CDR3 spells CASSRPQGNTEAFF. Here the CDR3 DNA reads TGTGCCAGTAGTAGGCCCCAGGGGAACACTGAAGCTTTCTTT.

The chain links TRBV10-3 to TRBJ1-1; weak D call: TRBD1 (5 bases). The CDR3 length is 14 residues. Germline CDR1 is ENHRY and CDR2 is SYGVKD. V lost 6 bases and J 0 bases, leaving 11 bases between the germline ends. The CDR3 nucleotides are TGTGCCATCAGAGACAGAGACTTGAACACTGAAGCTTTCTTT. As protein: CAIRDRDLNTEAFF.

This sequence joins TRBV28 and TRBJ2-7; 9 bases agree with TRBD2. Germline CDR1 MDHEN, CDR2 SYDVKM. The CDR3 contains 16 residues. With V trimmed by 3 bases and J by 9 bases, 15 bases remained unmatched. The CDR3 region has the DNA TGTGCCAGCAGTTTGGGGTCGGCTAGCGGGATCCGGGGGCAGTACTTC. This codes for CASSLGSASGIRGQYF.

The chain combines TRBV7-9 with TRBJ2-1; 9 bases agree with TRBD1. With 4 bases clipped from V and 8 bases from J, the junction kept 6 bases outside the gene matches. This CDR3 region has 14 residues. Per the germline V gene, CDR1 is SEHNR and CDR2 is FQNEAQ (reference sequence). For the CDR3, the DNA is TGTGCCAGCAGCTCGGGACAGGGAAGGGATGAGCAGTTCTTC. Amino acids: CASSSGQGRDEQFF.

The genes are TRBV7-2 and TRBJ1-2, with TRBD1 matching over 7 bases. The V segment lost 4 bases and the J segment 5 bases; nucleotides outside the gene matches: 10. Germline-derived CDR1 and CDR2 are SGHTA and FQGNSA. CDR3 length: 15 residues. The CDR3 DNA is TGTGCCAGCAGCTCCGCCAAGACAGGGAGGTATGGCTACACCTTC. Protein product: CASSSAKTGRYGYTF. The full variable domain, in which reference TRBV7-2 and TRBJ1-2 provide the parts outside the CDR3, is GAGVSQSPSNKVTEKGKDVELRCDPISGHTALYWYRQSLGQGLEFLIYFQGNSAPDKSGLPSDRFSAERTGGSVSTLTIQRTQQEDSAVYLCASSSAKTGRYGYTFGSGTRLTVV.

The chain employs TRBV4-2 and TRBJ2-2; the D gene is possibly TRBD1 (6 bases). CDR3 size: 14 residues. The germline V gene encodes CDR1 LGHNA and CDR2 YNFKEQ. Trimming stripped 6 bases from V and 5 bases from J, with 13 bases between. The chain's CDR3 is CASRAGQSTGELFF. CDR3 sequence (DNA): TGTGCCAGCAGAGCCGGACAGTCTACCGGGGAGCTGTTTTTT.

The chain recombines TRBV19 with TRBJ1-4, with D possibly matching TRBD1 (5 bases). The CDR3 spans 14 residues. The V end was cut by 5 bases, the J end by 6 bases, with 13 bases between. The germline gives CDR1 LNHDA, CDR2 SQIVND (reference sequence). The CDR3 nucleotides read TGTGCCAGTAGTGGTGTAAGGGGTTATGAAAAACTGTTTTTT. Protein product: CASSGVRGYEKLFF.

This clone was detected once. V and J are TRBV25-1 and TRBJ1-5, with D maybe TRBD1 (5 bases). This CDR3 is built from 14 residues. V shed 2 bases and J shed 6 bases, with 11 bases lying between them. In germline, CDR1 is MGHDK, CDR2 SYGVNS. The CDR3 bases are TGTGCCAGCAGTGAAGTAGGGGAGGGTCAGCCCCAGCATTTT. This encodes CASSEVGEGQPQHF.

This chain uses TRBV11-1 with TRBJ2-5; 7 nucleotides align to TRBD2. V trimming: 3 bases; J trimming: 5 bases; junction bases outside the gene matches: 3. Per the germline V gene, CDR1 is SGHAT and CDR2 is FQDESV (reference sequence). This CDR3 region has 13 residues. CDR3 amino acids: CASSFGGMETQYF. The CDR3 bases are TGTGCCAGCAGCTTCGGGGGGATGGAGACCCAGTACTTC.

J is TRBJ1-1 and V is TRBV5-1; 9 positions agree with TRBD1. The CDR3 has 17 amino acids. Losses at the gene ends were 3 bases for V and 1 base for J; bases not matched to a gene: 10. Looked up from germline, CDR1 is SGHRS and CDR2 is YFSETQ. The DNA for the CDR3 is TGCGCCAGCAGCTCCGGCCCGGCGGGACAGGGGAACACTGAAGCTTTCTTT. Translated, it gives CASSSGPAGQGNTEAFF. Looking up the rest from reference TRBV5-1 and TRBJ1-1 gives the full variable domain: KAGVTQTPRYLIKTRGQQVTLSCSPISGHRSVSWYQQTPGQGLQFLFEYFSETQRNKGNFPGRFSGRQFSNSRSEMNVSTLELGDSALYLCASSSGPAGQGNTEAFFGQGTRLTVV.

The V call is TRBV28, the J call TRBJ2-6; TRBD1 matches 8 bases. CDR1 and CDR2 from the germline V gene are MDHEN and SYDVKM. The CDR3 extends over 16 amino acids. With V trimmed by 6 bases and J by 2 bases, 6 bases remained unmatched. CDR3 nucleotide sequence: TGTGCCAGCAGAACCGGGACAGGACCTGGGGCCAACGTCCTGACTTTC. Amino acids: CASRTGTGPGANVLTF.

This chain's CDR3 is CASSYFGTGVDTQYF. The CDR3 coding sequence is TGTGCCAGCAGTTACTTCGGGACAGGGGTAGATACGCAGTATTTT. V usage is TRBV6-5 and J usage is TRBJ2-3, with 10 bases lining up with TRBD1. The germline CDR1 and CDR2 sequences are MNHEY and SVGAGI. The CDR3 has 15 amino acids. Trimming cost V 1 base and J 5 bases; bases outside gene matches: 3.

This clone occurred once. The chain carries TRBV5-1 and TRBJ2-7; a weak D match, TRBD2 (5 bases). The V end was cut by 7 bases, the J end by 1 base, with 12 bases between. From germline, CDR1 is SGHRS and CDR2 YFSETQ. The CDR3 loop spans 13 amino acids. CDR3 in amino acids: CASAHSASYEQYF. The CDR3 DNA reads TGCGCCAGCGCCCATAGCGCATCCTACGAGCAGTACTTC.

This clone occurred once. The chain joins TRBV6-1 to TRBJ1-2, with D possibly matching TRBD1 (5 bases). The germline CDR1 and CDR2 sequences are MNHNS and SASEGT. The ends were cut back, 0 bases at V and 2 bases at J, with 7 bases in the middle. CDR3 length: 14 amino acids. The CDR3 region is CASSEADTNYGYTF. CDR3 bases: TGTGCCAGCAGTGAAGCGGACACAAACTATGGCTACACCTTC.

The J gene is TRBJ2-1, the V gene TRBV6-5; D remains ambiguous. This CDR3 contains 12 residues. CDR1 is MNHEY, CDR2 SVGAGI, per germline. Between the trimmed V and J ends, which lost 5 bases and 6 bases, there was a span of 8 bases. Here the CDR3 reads CASSTTSNEQFF. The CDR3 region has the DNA TGTGCCAGCAGTACTACCAGCAATGAGCAGTTCTTC.

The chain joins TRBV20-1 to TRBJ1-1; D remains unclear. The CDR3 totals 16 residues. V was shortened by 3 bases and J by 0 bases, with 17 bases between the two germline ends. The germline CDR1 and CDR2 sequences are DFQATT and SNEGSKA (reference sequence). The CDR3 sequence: CSASRYLEFLNTEAFF. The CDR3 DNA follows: TGCAGTGCTAGTAGATATCTTGAGTTTCTGAACACTGAAGCTTTCTTT.

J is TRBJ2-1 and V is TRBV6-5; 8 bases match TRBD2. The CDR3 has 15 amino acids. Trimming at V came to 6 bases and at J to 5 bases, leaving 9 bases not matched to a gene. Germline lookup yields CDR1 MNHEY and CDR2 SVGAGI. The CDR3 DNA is TGTGCCAGCAGCCTTGTAGCGGGGAGCCACAATGAGCAGTTCTTC. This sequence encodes CASSLVAGSHNEQFF.

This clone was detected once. The CDR3 region has the DNA TGTGCCAGCGCTCTAGCGGAAACCAGCTCCTACAATGAGCAGTTCTTC. It encodes CASALAETSSYNEQFF. The V gene is TRBV18, the J gene TRBJ2-1; 7 nucleotides line up with TRBD2. Trimming removed 8 bases from V and 0 bases from J; junction bases left unmatched: 10. The CDR3 has 16 residues. Germline assignment: CDR1 KGHSH and CDR2 LQKENI.

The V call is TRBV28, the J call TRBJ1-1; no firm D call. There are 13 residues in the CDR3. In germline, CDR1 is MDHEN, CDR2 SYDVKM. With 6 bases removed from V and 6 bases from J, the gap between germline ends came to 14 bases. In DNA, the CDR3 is TGTGCCAGCAGATCGCAATTCTACCCTGAAGCTTTCTTT. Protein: CASRSQFYPEAFF. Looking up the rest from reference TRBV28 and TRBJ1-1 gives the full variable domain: DVKVTQSSRYLVKRTGEKVFLECVQDMDHENMFWYRQDPGLGLRLIYFSYDVKMKEKGDIPEGYSVSREKKERFSLILESASTNQTSMYLCASRSQFYPEAFFGQGTRLTVV.

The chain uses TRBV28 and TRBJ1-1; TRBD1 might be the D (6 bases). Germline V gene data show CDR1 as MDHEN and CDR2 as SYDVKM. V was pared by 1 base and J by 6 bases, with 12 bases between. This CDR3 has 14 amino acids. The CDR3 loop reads CASSLSDRQAEAFF. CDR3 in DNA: TGTGCCAGCAGTTTATCGGACAGACAGGCTGAAGCTTTCTTT.